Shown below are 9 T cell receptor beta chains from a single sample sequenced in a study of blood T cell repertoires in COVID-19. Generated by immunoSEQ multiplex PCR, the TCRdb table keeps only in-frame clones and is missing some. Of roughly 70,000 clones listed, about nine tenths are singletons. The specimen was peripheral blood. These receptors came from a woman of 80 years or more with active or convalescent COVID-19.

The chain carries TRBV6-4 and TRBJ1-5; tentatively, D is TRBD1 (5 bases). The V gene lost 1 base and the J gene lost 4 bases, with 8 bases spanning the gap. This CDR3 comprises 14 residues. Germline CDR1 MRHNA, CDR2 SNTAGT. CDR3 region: CASSDWAGNQPQHF. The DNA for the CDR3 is TGTGCCAGCAGTGACTGGGCAGGGAATCAGCCCCAGCATTTT.

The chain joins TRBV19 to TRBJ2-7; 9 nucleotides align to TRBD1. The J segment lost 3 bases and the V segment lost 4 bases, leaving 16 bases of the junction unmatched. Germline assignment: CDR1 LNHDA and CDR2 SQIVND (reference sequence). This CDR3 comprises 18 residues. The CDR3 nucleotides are TGTGCCAGTAGTACCCATTCGGGGGGACAGGGCCCCATCTACGAGCAGTACTTC. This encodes CASSTHSGGQGPIYEQYF.

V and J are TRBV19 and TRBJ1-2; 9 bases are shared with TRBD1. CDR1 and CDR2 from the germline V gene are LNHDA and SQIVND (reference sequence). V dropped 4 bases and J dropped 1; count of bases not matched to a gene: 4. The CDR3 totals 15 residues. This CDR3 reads CASSTGTGYNYGYTF. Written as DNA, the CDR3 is TGTGCCAGTAGTACCGGGACAGGGTATAACTATGGCTACACCTTC.

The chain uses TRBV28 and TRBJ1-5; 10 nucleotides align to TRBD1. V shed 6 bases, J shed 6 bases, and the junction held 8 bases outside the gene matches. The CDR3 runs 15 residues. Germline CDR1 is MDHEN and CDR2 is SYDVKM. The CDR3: CASSTLDRGLQPQHF. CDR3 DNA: TGTGCCAGCAGCACGTTAGACAGGGGGCTTCAGCCCCAGCATTTT. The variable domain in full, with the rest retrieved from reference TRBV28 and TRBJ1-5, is DVKVTQSSRYLVKRTGEKVFLECVQDMDHENMFWYRQDPGLGLRLIYFSYDVKMKEKGDIPEGYSVSREKKERFSLILESASTNQTSMYLCASSTLDRGLQPQHFGDGTRLSIL.

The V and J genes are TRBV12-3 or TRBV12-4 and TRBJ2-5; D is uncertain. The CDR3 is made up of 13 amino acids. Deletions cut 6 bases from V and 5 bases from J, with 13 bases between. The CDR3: CASRVYREETQYF. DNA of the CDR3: TGTGCCAGCAGGGTTTACCGTGAGGAGACCCAGTACTTC.

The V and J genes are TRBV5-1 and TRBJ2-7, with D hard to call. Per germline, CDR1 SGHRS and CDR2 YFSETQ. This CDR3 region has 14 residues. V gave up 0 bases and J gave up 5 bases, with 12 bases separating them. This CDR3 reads CASSLGSSANEQYF. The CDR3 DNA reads TGCGCCAGCAGCTTGGGGTCGAGTGCCAACGAGCAGTACTTC.

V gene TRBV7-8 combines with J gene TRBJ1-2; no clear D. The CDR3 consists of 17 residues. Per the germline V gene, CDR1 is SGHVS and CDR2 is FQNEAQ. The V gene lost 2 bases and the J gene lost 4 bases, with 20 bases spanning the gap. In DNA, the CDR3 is TGTGCCAGCAGCTTATGGTCCGAGCAGGTGTCTCTCTATGGCTACACCTTC. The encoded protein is CASSLWSEQVSLYGYTF.

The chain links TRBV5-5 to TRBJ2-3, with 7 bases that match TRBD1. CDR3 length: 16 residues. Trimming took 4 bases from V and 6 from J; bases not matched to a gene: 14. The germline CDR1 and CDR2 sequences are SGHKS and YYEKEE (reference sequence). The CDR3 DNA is TGTGCCAGCAGCCTAAACCGGGACAGCGGACCGGATACGCAGTATTTT. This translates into CASSLNRDSGPDTQYF.

In DNA form, the CDR3 reads TGCGCCAGCAGCGGGAGGGGCCCCTCCTCCTACGAGCAGTACTTC. It is translated as CASSGRGPSSYEQYF. The chain carries TRBV5-1 and TRBJ2-7; 7 bases agree with TRBD2. The CDR3 runs to 15 residues. V shed 4 bases and J 0 bases; nucleotides not matched to a gene: 7. Germline CDR1 reads SGHRS; CDR2 reads YFSETQ.